A selection of T cell receptor beta chains follows, all from one sample in a study of CD8 T cells in ankylosing spondylitis. TCRdb used MiXCR to reprocess the 5' RACE reads, holding one entry per CDR3 protein. The table shows some 270,000 distinct CDR3 sequences, with over 30% occurring only once. Sequencing was done on a sample of blood, either unsorted or a sorted T cell fraction (not recorded which). The receptors originated from a male donor with ankylosing spondylitis or in good health (not recorded which). Both conserved end residues are part of each CDR3. Fields, in order: D gene, J gene, V gene, clone size, CDR3 length, CDR3 protein, CDR3 DNA. A D gene is named only where the DNA matches it firmly. Not every row has a clone size; where given, it reads once, few, many or a size class.

d_call: TRBD2
j_call: TRBJ2-1
v_call: TRBV7-8
clone_size: NA
cdr3_length: 15
cdr3_aa: CASSLGTSTYNEQFF
cdr3_nt: TGTGCCAGCAGCTTGGGGACTAGTACCTACAATGAGCAGTTCTTC

d_call: TRBD1
j_call: TRBJ1-2
v_call: TRBV12-3/TRBV12-4
clone_size: few
cdr3_length: 13
cdr3_aa: CASSLEGQGVKTF
cdr3_nt: TGTGCCAGCAGTTTAGAAGGACAGGGAGTGAAAACCTTC

d_call: TRBD1
j_call: TRBJ1-1
v_call: TRBV20-1
clone_size: few
cdr3_length: 13
cdr3_aa: CSASGGWITEAFF
cdr3_nt: TGCAGCGCCTCAGGGGGTTGGATCACTGAAGCTTTCTTT

d_call: TRBD1
j_call: TRBJ2-4
v_call: TRBV5-6
clone_size: NA
cdr3_length: 16
cdr3_aa: CASSHNRGAAKNIQYF
cdr3_nt: TGTGCCAGCAGCCATAACAGGGGGGCAGCCAAAAACATTCAGTACTTC

d_call: TRBD1
j_call: TRBJ2-1
v_call: TRBV11-1
clone_size: few
cdr3_length: 19
cdr3_aa: CASSTSGTGAPKLYNEQFF
cdr3_nt: TGTGCCAGCAGCACATCTGGGACAGGGGCCCCCAAATTATACAATGAGCAGTTCTTC

d_call: NA
j_call: TRBJ1-5
v_call: TRBV20-1
clone_size: few
cdr3_length: 12
cdr3_aa: CSATNSDQPQHF
cdr3_nt: TGCAGTGCTACCAACTCTGATCAGCCCCAGCATTTT

d_call: NA
j_call: TRBJ2-1
v_call: TRBV6-4
clone_size: NA
cdr3_length: 15
cdr3_aa: CASSATNLAFDEQFF
cdr3_nt: TGTGCCAGCAGTGCAACCAACCTAGCGTTTGATGAGCAGTTCTTC

d_call: NA
j_call: TRBJ2-7
v_call: TRBV9
clone_size: NA
cdr3_length: 13
cdr3_aa: CASSEGFGYEQYF
cdr3_nt: TGTGCCAGCAGCGAAGGGTTCGGATACGAGCAGTACTTC

d_call: NA
j_call: TRBJ1-3
v_call: TRBV5-1
clone_size: NA
cdr3_length: 14
cdr3_aa: CASSGDISGNTIYF
cdr3_nt: TGCGCCAGCAGCGGGGACATCTCTGGAAACACCATATATTTT

d_call: NA
j_call: TRBJ2-3
v_call: TRBV6-5
clone_size: NA
cdr3_length: 11
cdr3_aa: CASRREHTQYF
cdr3_nt: TGTGCCAGCCGCCGAGAACACACGCAGTATTTT

d_call: NA
j_call: TRBJ2-6
v_call: TRBV29-1
clone_size: NA
cdr3_length: 14
cdr3_aa: CSAGRSSGANVLTF
cdr3_nt: TGCAGCGCTGGACGGAGCTCTGGGGCCAACGTCCTGACTTTC

d_call: NA
j_call: TRBJ2-3
v_call: TRBV15
clone_size: NA
cdr3_length: 16
cdr3_aa: CATSRDKRSRPDTQYF
cdr3_nt: TGTGCCACCAGCAGAGATAAGAGGTCTCGGCCAGATACGCAGTATTTT

d_call: NA
j_call: TRBJ2-7
v_call: TRBV7-9
clone_size: NA
cdr3_length: 15
cdr3_aa: CASSLAQGGLVEQYF
cdr3_nt: TGTGCCAGCAGCTTAGCGCAGGGGGGACTGGTAGAGCAGTACTTC

d_call: NA
j_call: TRBJ2-5
v_call: TRBV5-1
clone_size: NA
cdr3_length: 14
cdr3_aa: CASRDSVLWETQYF
cdr3_nt: TGCGCCAGCAGAGATAGCGTCCTCTGGGAGACCCAGTACTTC

d_call: NA
j_call: TRBJ2-5
v_call: TRBV20-1
clone_size: NA
cdr3_length: 12
cdr3_aa: CSARYGGETQYF
cdr3_nt: TGCAGTGCTAGATACGGCGGGGAGACCCAGTACTTC

d_call: NA
j_call: TRBJ2-5
v_call: TRBV6-5
clone_size: NA
cdr3_length: 16
cdr3_aa: CASSYPAKEGGETQYF
cdr3_nt: TGTGCCAGCAGTTACCCTGCCAAGGAAGGTGGAGAGACCCAGTACTTC

d_call: NA
j_call: TRBJ2-2
v_call: TRBV9
clone_size: NA
cdr3_length: 13
cdr3_aa: CASSPRWPGELFF
cdr3_nt: TGTGCCAGCAGCCCGAGGTGGCCCGGGGAGCTGTTTTTT

d_call: NA
j_call: TRBJ2-1
v_call: TRBV15
clone_size: once
cdr3_length: 15
cdr3_aa: CATRVGTRDVNEQFF
cdr3_nt: TGTGCCACCAGGGTCGGGACGAGAGATGTCAATGAGCAGTTCTTC

d_call: TRBD1
j_call: TRBJ2-5
v_call: TRBV12-3/TRBV12-4
clone_size: few
cdr3_length: 15
cdr3_aa: CASSFGTGYRETQYF
cdr3_nt: TGTGCCAGCAGTTTCGGGACAGGGTATAGAGAGACCCAGTACTTC

d_call: NA
j_call: TRBJ2-3
v_call: TRBV12-3/TRBV12-4
clone_size: NA
cdr3_length: 13
cdr3_aa: CASSPQLGDTQYF
cdr3_nt: TGTGCCAGCAGTCCCCAATTAGGAGATACGCAGTATTTT

d_call: NA
j_call: TRBJ2-7
v_call: TRBV7-9
clone_size: NA
cdr3_length: 13
cdr3_aa: CASSPEASYEQYF
cdr3_nt: TGTGCCAGCAGCCCGGAAGCCTCCTACGAGCAGTACTTC

d_call: TRBD1
j_call: TRBJ2-3
v_call: TRBV20-1
clone_size: few
cdr3_length: 15
cdr3_aa: CSAPQGQGATDTQYF
cdr3_nt: TGCAGTGCTCCACAGGGACAGGGGGCCACAGATACGCAGTATTTT

d_call: NA
j_call: TRBJ1-3
v_call: TRBV28
clone_size: NA
cdr3_length: 11
cdr3_aa: CASGSGNTIYF
cdr3_nt: TGTGCCTCAGGGTCTGGAAACACCATATATTTT

d_call: NA
j_call: TRBJ2-1
v_call: TRBV20-1
clone_size: NA
cdr3_length: 12
cdr3_aa: CSASVQDHEQFF
cdr3_nt: TGCAGTGCTAGTGTCCAGGACCATGAGCAGTTCTTC

d_call: NA
j_call: TRBJ2-6
v_call: TRBV20-1
clone_size: NA
cdr3_length: 12
cdr3_aa: CSAGPGANVLTF
cdr3_nt: TGCAGTGCGGGACCTGGGGCCAACGTCCTGACTTTC

d_call: NA
j_call: TRBJ2-2
v_call: TRBV20-1
clone_size: few
cdr3_length: 15
cdr3_aa: CSASQRESNTGELFF
cdr3_nt: TGCAGTGCTAGTCAGAGGGAATCGAACACCGGGGAGCTGTTTTTT

d_call: TRBD1
j_call: TRBJ1-2
v_call: TRBV15
clone_size: NA
cdr3_length: 13
cdr3_aa: CATSRGQGYGYTF
cdr3_nt: TGTGCCACCAGCAGAGGACAGGGATACGGCTACACCTTC

d_call: NA
j_call: TRBJ2-6
v_call: TRBV12-3/TRBV12-4
clone_size: NA
cdr3_length: 15
cdr3_aa: CASSFTVSGANVLTF
cdr3_nt: TGTGCCAGCAGTTTTACCGTCTCTGGGGCCAACGTCCTGACTTTC

d_call: NA
j_call: TRBJ2-7
v_call: TRBV5-1
clone_size: NA
cdr3_length: 15
cdr3_aa: CASSLDVVGIHEQYF
cdr3_nt: TGCGCCAGCAGCTTGGATGTCGTTGGAATCCACGAGCAGTACTTC

d_call: NA
j_call: TRBJ2-1
v_call: TRBV20-1
clone_size: few
cdr3_length: 14
cdr3_aa: CSARDGVIIDEQFF
cdr3_nt: TGCAGTGCTAGAGACGGGGTAATTATAGATGAGCAGTTCTTC

d_call: TRBD1
j_call: TRBJ2-1
v_call: TRBV29-1
clone_size: few
cdr3_length: 14
cdr3_aa: CSVEGTGSYGEQFF
cdr3_nt: TGCAGCGTTGAGGGGACAGGGTCTTACGGTGAGCAGTTCTTC

d_call: NA
j_call: TRBJ2-2
v_call: TRBV30
clone_size: NA
cdr3_length: 14
cdr3_aa: CAWSLGRGPGELFF
cdr3_nt: TGTGCCTGGAGTTTGGGGAGGGGGCCCGGGGAGCTGTTTTTT

d_call: TRBD1
j_call: TRBJ2-3
v_call: TRBV4-1
clone_size: NA
cdr3_length: 15
cdr3_aa: CASSQPGQGADTQYF
cdr3_nt: TGCGCCAGCAGCCAACCGGGACAGGGCGCAGATACGCAGTATTTT

d_call: NA
j_call: TRBJ1-1
v_call: TRBV7-9
clone_size: NA
cdr3_length: 15
cdr3_aa: CASSHRGQLNTEAFF
cdr3_nt: TGTGCCAGCAGCCACAGAGGACAGCTTAACACTGAAGCTTTCTTT

d_call: NA
j_call: TRBJ2-7
v_call: TRBV20-1
clone_size: NA
cdr3_length: 11
cdr3_aa: CSARAGREQYF
cdr3_nt: TGCAGTGCGAGGGCAGGTCGCGAGCAGTACTTC

d_call: NA
j_call: TRBJ1-1
v_call: TRBV12-3/TRBV12-4
clone_size: NA
cdr3_length: 14
cdr3_aa: CASSFTGTDTEAFF
cdr3_nt: TGTGCCAGCAGTTTCACAGGTACGGACACTGAAGCTTTCTTT

d_call: TRBD2
j_call: TRBJ2-3
v_call: TRBV7-9
clone_size: few
cdr3_length: 16
cdr3_aa: CASSERLAGPTDTQYF
cdr3_nt: TGTGCCAGCAGCGAAAGACTAGCGGGTCCCACAGATACGCAGTATTTT

d_call: TRBD1
j_call: TRBJ2-5
v_call: TRBV29-1
clone_size: few
cdr3_length: 13
cdr3_aa: CSVDGTGQETQYF
cdr3_nt: TGCAGCGTCGACGGGACAGGGCAAGAGACCCAGTACTTC

d_call: NA
j_call: TRBJ2-3
v_call: TRBV12-3/TRBV12-4
clone_size: NA
cdr3_length: 14
cdr3_aa: CASSPPIGGDTQYF
cdr3_nt: TGTGCCAGCAGTCCTCCTATTGGGGGAGATACGCAGTATTTT

d_call: TRBD2
j_call: TRBJ2-1
v_call: TRBV7-2
clone_size: NA
cdr3_length: 15
cdr3_aa: CASSTTSGRNNEQFF
cdr3_nt: TGTGCCAGCAGCACAACTAGCGGAAGAAACAATGAGCAGTTCTTC

d_call: NA
j_call: TRBJ1-6
v_call: TRBV7-3
clone_size: few
cdr3_length: 14
cdr3_aa: CASSLTGPQSPLHF
cdr3_nt: TGTGCCAGCAGCTTAACAGGGCCACAATCACCCCTCCACTTT

d_call: NA
j_call: TRBJ2-1
v_call: TRBV6-5
clone_size: NA
cdr3_length: 13
cdr3_aa: CASSFSGQPEQFF
cdr3_nt: TGTGCCAGCAGTTTCTCCGGACAGCCTGAGCAGTTCTTC

d_call: NA
j_call: TRBJ1-1
v_call: TRBV29-1
clone_size: many
cdr3_length: 10
cdr3_aa: CSDYFTEAFF
cdr3_nt: TGCAGCGACTACTTCACTGAAGCTTTCTTT

d_call: NA
j_call: TRBJ2-5
v_call: TRBV6-6
clone_size: NA
cdr3_length: 11
cdr3_aa: CAIGISETQYF
cdr3_nt: TGCGCGATAGGGATAAGTGAGACCCAGTACTTC

d_call: NA
j_call: TRBJ2-3
v_call: TRBV29-1
clone_size: NA
cdr3_length: 12
cdr3_aa: CSVRGTLDTQYF
cdr3_nt: TGCAGCGTTAGGGGAACCCTGGATACGCAGTATTTT

d_call: TRBD2
j_call: TRBJ2-7
v_call: TRBV18
clone_size: NA
cdr3_length: 13
cdr3_aa: CASSRGLAYEQYF
cdr3_nt: TGTGCCAGCTCACGGGGACTAGCCTACGAGCAGTACTTC

d_call: TRBD2
j_call: TRBJ2-7
v_call: TRBV10-2
clone_size: NA
cdr3_length: 15
cdr3_aa: CASSYLAGRTYEQYF
cdr3_nt: TGCGCCAGCAGTTACCTAGCGGGCCGAACCTACGAGCAGTACTTC

d_call: NA
j_call: TRBJ2-1
v_call: TRBV5-1
clone_size: NA
cdr3_length: 13
cdr3_aa: CASSLSPVNEQFF
cdr3_nt: TGCGCCAGCAGCTTGTCCCCCGTCAATGAGCAGTTCTTC

d_call: TRBD1
j_call: TRBJ2-3
v_call: TRBV3-1
clone_size: NA
cdr3_length: 15
cdr3_aa: CASSPRDRAADTQYF
cdr3_nt: TGTGCCAGCAGCCCTCGGGACAGGGCCGCAGATACGCAGTATTTT

d_call: TRBD1
j_call: TRBJ2-1
v_call: TRBV24-1
clone_size: NA
cdr3_length: 12
cdr3_aa: CATRQGLDEQFF
cdr3_nt: TGTGCCACCCGACAGGGTCTGGATGAGCAGTTCTTC

d_call: NA
j_call: TRBJ1-2
v_call: TRBV6-2/TRBV6-3
clone_size: NA
cdr3_length: 13
cdr3_aa: CASSYAEFYGYTF
cdr3_nt: TGTGCCAGCAGTTATGCAGAATTCTATGGCTACACCTTC

d_call: NA
j_call: TRBJ1-1
v_call: TRBV20-1
clone_size: few
cdr3_length: 14
cdr3_aa: CSAPATLGNTEAFF
cdr3_nt: TGCAGTGCTCCAGCGACCCTTGGGAACACTGAAGCTTTCTTT